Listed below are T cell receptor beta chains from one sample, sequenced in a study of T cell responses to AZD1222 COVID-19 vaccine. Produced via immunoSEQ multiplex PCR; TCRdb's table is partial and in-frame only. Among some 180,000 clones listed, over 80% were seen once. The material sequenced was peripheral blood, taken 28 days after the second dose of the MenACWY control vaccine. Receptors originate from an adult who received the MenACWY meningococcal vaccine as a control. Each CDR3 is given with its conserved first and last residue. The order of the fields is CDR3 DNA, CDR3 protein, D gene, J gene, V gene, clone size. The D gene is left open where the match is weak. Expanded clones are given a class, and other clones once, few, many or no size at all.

cdr3_nt: TGTGCCAGCAGTGGAGGGTTAGGCACTGAAGCTTTCTTT
cdr3_aa: CASSGGLGTEAFF
d_call: NA
j_call: TRBJ1-1
v_call: TRBV25-1
clone_size: NA

cdr3_nt: TGTGCCAGCAGTGAAGACATGGGCGAGCAGTACTTC
cdr3_aa: CASSEDMGEQYF
d_call: NA
j_call: TRBJ2-7
v_call: TRBV2
clone_size: NA

cdr3_nt: TGCGCCAGCAGCAACGGACTAGCGGGGGTGTCCAATGAGCAGTTCTTC
cdr3_aa: CASSNGLAGVSNEQFF
d_call: TRBD2
j_call: TRBJ2-1
v_call: TRBV5-1
clone_size: NA

cdr3_nt: TGCGCCAGCAGCTTGGAGGGGGAACAGCCCCAGCATTTT
cdr3_aa: CASSLEGEQPQHF
d_call: NA
j_call: TRBJ1-5
v_call: TRBV5-1
clone_size: NA

cdr3_nt: TGTGCCAGCAGCGCGGTAGCAGGGGTTGGCTACACCTTC
cdr3_aa: CASSAVAGVGYTF
d_call: NA
j_call: TRBJ1-2
v_call: TRBV7-9
clone_size: once

cdr3_nt: TGTGCCAGCAGCTTCAGGGGAACCGGGGAGCTGTTTTTT
cdr3_aa: CASSFRGTGELFF
d_call: NA
j_call: TRBJ2-2
v_call: TRBV7-6
clone_size: NA

cdr3_nt: TGTGCCAGCAGCCTAAAAAGCATGGCTGAGCAGTTCTTC
cdr3_aa: CASSLKSMAEQFF
d_call: NA
j_call: TRBJ2-1
v_call: TRBV7-6
clone_size: NA

cdr3_nt: TGCGCCAGCAGCCAAGACCAGGCAGGGGTGACTTCTGGTGAAAAACTGTTTTTT
cdr3_aa: CASSQDQAGVTSGEKLFF
d_call: NA
j_call: TRBJ1-4
v_call: TRBV4-1
clone_size: NA

cdr3_nt: TGTGCCAGTAGTTCACAAGCGGGCCCAACCTACAATGAGCAGTTCTTC
cdr3_aa: CASSSQAGPTYNEQFF
d_call: NA
j_call: TRBJ2-1
v_call: TRBV19
clone_size: NA

cdr3_nt: TGTGCCTGGGCTTCCGGGCCAGCCCTCGTTGGGTCACCCCTCCACTTT
cdr3_aa: CAWASGPALVGSPLHF
d_call: NA
j_call: TRBJ1-6
v_call: TRBV30
clone_size: NA

cdr3_nt: TGTGCCAGCAGCTCAGGGCAGGGGCAGCCCCAGCATTTT
cdr3_aa: CASSSGQGQPQHF
d_call: NA
j_call: TRBJ1-5
v_call: TRBV7-2
clone_size: NA

cdr3_nt: TGCAGCGGAGGACAGGTGAACACTGAAGCTTTCTTT
cdr3_aa: CSGGQVNTEAFF
d_call: TRBD1
j_call: TRBJ1-1
v_call: TRBV29-1
clone_size: NA

cdr3_nt: TGTGCCAGCAGCGTAGAGGCAACTGGAAACACCATATATTTT
cdr3_aa: CASSVEATGNTIYF
d_call: NA
j_call: TRBJ1-3
v_call: TRBV9
clone_size: once

cdr3_nt: TGCGCCAGCAGCTTGGGACTTCAGGGGGCGGTCTACGAGCAGTACTTC
cdr3_aa: CASSLGLQGAVYEQYF
d_call: TRBD1
j_call: TRBJ2-7
v_call: TRBV5-1
clone_size: NA

cdr3_nt: TGTGCCAGCTCGGGCCTAGCGGGGAACGAGCAGTACTTC
cdr3_aa: CASSGLAGNEQYF
d_call: TRBD2
j_call: TRBJ2-7
v_call: TRBV18
clone_size: NA

cdr3_nt: TGTGCCAGCAGCAAGGGACAGGGATTGCAAGAAAAACTGTTTTTT
cdr3_aa: CASSKGQGLQEKLFF
d_call: TRBD1
j_call: TRBJ1-4
v_call: TRBV7-9
clone_size: NA

cdr3_nt: TGCGCCAGCAGCTTGGAGGTGAACACTGAAGCTTTCTTT
cdr3_aa: CASSLEVNTEAFF
d_call: NA
j_call: TRBJ1-1
v_call: TRBV5-1
clone_size: NA

cdr3_nt: TGCAGCATCCTCGGGAGGAGGACTGAAGCTTTCTTT
cdr3_aa: CSILGRRTEAFF
d_call: NA
j_call: TRBJ1-1
v_call: TRBV29-1
clone_size: NA

cdr3_nt: TGTGCCAGCAGTTCCCTCTTTTTTCAGGGCGGCTATGGCTACACCTTC
cdr3_aa: CASSSLFFQGGYGYTF
d_call: NA
j_call: TRBJ1-2
v_call: TRBV28
clone_size: NA

cdr3_nt: TGTGCCAGCAGTGGGGGACAGATTGAAAAACTGTTTTTT
cdr3_aa: CASSGGQIEKLFF
d_call: TRBD1
j_call: TRBJ1-4
v_call: TRBV2
clone_size: NA

cdr3_nt: TGTGCCAGCAATAAGGGACAGGGATCCTACAATGAGCAGTTCTTC
cdr3_aa: CASNKGQGSYNEQFF
d_call: TRBD1
j_call: TRBJ2-1
v_call: TRBV5-4
clone_size: NA

cdr3_nt: TGCAGTGCTAGTAAGACAGGGGAAGATACGCAGTATTTT
cdr3_aa: CSASKTGEDTQYF
d_call: TRBD1
j_call: TRBJ2-3
v_call: TRBV20-1
clone_size: NA

cdr3_nt: TGTGCCAGCAGCGTAGGTGGGCGGACAAATGAGCAGTTCTTC
cdr3_aa: CASSVGGRTNEQFF
d_call: NA
j_call: TRBJ2-1
v_call: TRBV9
clone_size: NA

cdr3_nt: TGCGCCAGCAGCCAAGAGTTGGTAGCGGGGTCGAGCTCCTACAATGAGCAGTTCTTC
cdr3_aa: CASSQELVAGSSSYNEQFF
d_call: TRBD2
j_call: TRBJ2-1
v_call: TRBV4-1
clone_size: NA

cdr3_nt: TGTGCCATCAGCCAATCCGGGACAGGGAACGAGCAGTACTTC
cdr3_aa: CAISQSGTGNEQYF
d_call: TRBD1
j_call: TRBJ2-7
v_call: TRBV10-3
clone_size: NA

cdr3_nt: TGTGCCAGCAGTCTAAGACAGACCCAGTACTTC
cdr3_aa: CASSLRQTQYF
d_call: NA
j_call: TRBJ2-5
v_call: TRBV6-2/TRBV6-3
clone_size: NA

cdr3_nt: TGTGCCAGCGTCCGGACAGCATCCAATCAGCCCCAGCATTTT
cdr3_aa: CASVRTASNQPQHF
d_call: NA
j_call: TRBJ1-5
v_call: TRBV19
clone_size: NA

cdr3_nt: TGTGCCAGCAGTTTAGACACCGGGGAGCTGTTTTTT
cdr3_aa: CASSLDTGELFF
d_call: NA
j_call: TRBJ2-2
v_call: TRBV12-3/TRBV12-4
clone_size: NA

cdr3_nt: TGCGCCAGCAGCTTGACTGGCAGACCAGGTGGGGAAAACACCATATATTTT
cdr3_aa: CASSLTGRPGGENTIYF
d_call: NA
j_call: TRBJ1-3
v_call: TRBV5-1
clone_size: NA

cdr3_nt: TGTGCCAGCAGCTTAGGACTGTATGGCTACACCTTC
cdr3_aa: CASSLGLYGYTF
d_call: NA
j_call: TRBJ1-2
v_call: TRBV7-9
clone_size: once

cdr3_nt: TGTGCCAGCAGTCGCGCGGGGTTTCCTGAAGCTTTCTTT
cdr3_aa: CASSRAGFPEAFF
d_call: NA
j_call: TRBJ1-1
v_call: TRBV27
clone_size: NA

cdr3_nt: TGTGCCTGGAGTCAGGACAGGGGGACTACTGAAGCTTTCTTT
cdr3_aa: CAWSQDRGTTEAFF
d_call: TRBD1
j_call: TRBJ1-1
v_call: TRBV30
clone_size: NA

cdr3_nt: TGTGCCAGCAGGGGAAGGACAGGGGATAACTATGGCTACACCTTC
cdr3_aa: CASRGRTGDNYGYTF
d_call: TRBD1
j_call: TRBJ1-2
v_call: TRBV6-6
clone_size: few

cdr3_nt: TGTGCCAGTTGTAGGTCGTCCCGCGACAGGTCTGGGGCCAACGTCCTGACTTTC
cdr3_aa: CASCRSSRDRSGANVLTF
d_call: NA
j_call: TRBJ2-6
v_call: TRBV19
clone_size: NA

cdr3_nt: TGCGCCAGCAGCCTCGGGACTAGCGGGGATCAAGAGACCCAGTACTTC
cdr3_aa: CASSLGTSGDQETQYF
d_call: TRBD2
j_call: TRBJ2-5
v_call: TRBV5-1
clone_size: NA

cdr3_nt: TGTGCCAGCAGTTGGGCCTCCACCCTAGACACAGATACGCAGTATTTT
cdr3_aa: CASSWASTLDTDTQYF
d_call: NA
j_call: TRBJ2-3
v_call: TRBV28
clone_size: few

cdr3_nt: TGTGCCAGCAGTTCCTCTGGGGGACACCGAGCTTTCTTT
cdr3_aa: CASSSSGGHRAFF
d_call: NA
j_call: TRBJ1-1
v_call: TRBV6-6
clone_size: NA

cdr3_nt: TGTGCCAGCAGTTTAGTGGCTGAAGCTTTCTTT
cdr3_aa: CASSLVAEAFF
d_call: NA
j_call: TRBJ1-1
v_call: TRBV12-3/TRBV12-4
clone_size: NA

cdr3_nt: TGCGCCAGCAGCCAAGTCGAACAGGGGAATTTGCTAGCCGGGGAGCTGTTTTTT
cdr3_aa: CASSQVEQGNLLAGELFF
d_call: TRBD1
j_call: TRBJ2-2
v_call: TRBV4-1
clone_size: NA

cdr3_nt: TGTGCCAGCAGCTCGGCCCCCTGGGGCAGGGCCCTGGAGGGCTACACCTTC
cdr3_aa: CASSSAPWGRALEGYTF
d_call: NA
j_call: TRBJ1-2
v_call: TRBV13
clone_size: NA

cdr3_nt: TGCGCCAGCAGCTTGGGGATGATGAATGAGCAGTTCTTC
cdr3_aa: CASSLGMMNEQFF
d_call: NA
j_call: TRBJ2-1
v_call: TRBV5-1
clone_size: NA

cdr3_nt: TGTGCCAGCAGTCGGAGAAATCAGCCCCAGCATTTT
cdr3_aa: CASSRRNQPQHF
d_call: NA
j_call: TRBJ1-5
v_call: TRBV6-5
clone_size: once

cdr3_nt: TGTGCCAGCAGCCCGAGGGCTGGAAACACCATATATTTT
cdr3_aa: CASSPRAGNTIYF
d_call: NA
j_call: TRBJ1-3
v_call: TRBV3-1/TRBV3-2
clone_size: NA

cdr3_nt: TGCGCCAGCAGCTTGGTTCAGGGTCGGGGGAAAGGCACTGAAGCTTTCTTT
cdr3_aa: CASSLVQGRGKGTEAFF
d_call: NA
j_call: TRBJ1-1
v_call: TRBV5-1
clone_size: NA

cdr3_nt: TGTGCCAGCAGCTTAGGGTCCGGAACGGGGAATGAAAAACTGTTTTTT
cdr3_aa: CASSLGSGTGNEKLFF
d_call: NA
j_call: TRBJ1-4
v_call: TRBV7-9
clone_size: NA

cdr3_nt: TGTGCCAGCACCGCCGGGACAGGAAACACCGGGGAGCTGTTTTTT
cdr3_aa: CASTAGTGNTGELFF
d_call: TRBD1
j_call: TRBJ2-2
v_call: TRBV6-5
clone_size: once

cdr3_nt: TGTGCCAGCAGCCCTGACAGGGCAACGGCTGAAAAACTGTTTTTT
cdr3_aa: CASSPDRATAEKLFF
d_call: TRBD1
j_call: TRBJ1-4
v_call: TRBV2
clone_size: NA

cdr3_nt: TGTGCCAGCAGTTCTCAACCCAAGGGGGCGTCTTTTAATCAGCCCCAGCATTTT
cdr3_aa: CASSSQPKGASFNQPQHF
d_call: TRBD1
j_call: TRBJ1-5
v_call: TRBV6-2/TRBV6-3
clone_size: NA

cdr3_nt: TGTGCCAGCAGCTTAGATGAAGCGGACACCATATATTTT
cdr3_aa: CASSLDEADTIYF
d_call: NA
j_call: TRBJ1-3
v_call: TRBV7-9
clone_size: NA

cdr3_nt: TGTGCCTGGAGATCAGCCGGCTATGGCTACACCTTC
cdr3_aa: CAWRSAGYGYTF
d_call: NA
j_call: TRBJ1-2
v_call: TRBV30
clone_size: NA

cdr3_nt: TGTGCCAGCAGCTTATCCCCAGCCTTTACTAGCGGGGGCGGGGTCGAGCAGTACTTC
cdr3_aa: CASSLSPAFTSGGGVEQYF
d_call: TRBD2
j_call: TRBJ2-7
v_call: TRBV7-2
clone_size: NA

cdr3_nt: TGTGCCAGCAGCGACCCCGGCCGTACCTACGAGCAGTACTTC
cdr3_aa: CASSDPGRTYEQYF
d_call: NA
j_call: TRBJ2-7
v_call: TRBV28
clone_size: NA

cdr3_nt: TGTGCCAGCAGCCAGGTTCGGGGGGAAGCTTTCTTT
cdr3_aa: CASSQVRGEAFF
d_call: NA
j_call: TRBJ1-1
v_call: TRBV14
clone_size: NA

cdr3_nt: TGCGCCAGCAGCTTGGTTGACCTACTAACTAGTGAAGCTTTCTTT
cdr3_aa: CASSLVDLLTSEAFF
d_call: NA
j_call: TRBJ1-1
v_call: TRBV5-1
clone_size: NA

cdr3_nt: TGCGCCAGCAGTGACGGCACCAGCTATGGCTACACCTTC
cdr3_aa: CASSDGTSYGYTF
d_call: NA
j_call: TRBJ1-2
v_call: TRBV10-1
clone_size: NA

cdr3_nt: TGTGCCAGCAGCAACTCCTACGAGCAGTACTTC
cdr3_aa: CASSNSYEQYF
d_call: NA
j_call: TRBJ2-7
v_call: TRBV7-9
clone_size: NA

cdr3_nt: TGTGCCAGCAGCCAGACACCGGGGAACACTGAAGCTTTCTTT
cdr3_aa: CASSQTPGNTEAFF
d_call: NA
j_call: TRBJ1-1
v_call: TRBV3-1/TRBV3-2
clone_size: NA